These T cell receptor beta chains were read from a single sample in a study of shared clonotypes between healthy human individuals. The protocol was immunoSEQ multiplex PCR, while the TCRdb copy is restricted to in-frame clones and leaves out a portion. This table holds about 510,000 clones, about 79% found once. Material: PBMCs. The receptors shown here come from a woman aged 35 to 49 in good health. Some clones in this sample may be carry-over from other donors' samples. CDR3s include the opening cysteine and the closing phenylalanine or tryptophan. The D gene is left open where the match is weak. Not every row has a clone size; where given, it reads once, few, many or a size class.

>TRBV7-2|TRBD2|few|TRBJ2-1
TGTGCCAGCAGCCTATCCTCTCGGGCTAGCGGGAGGAATGAGCAGTTCTTC
CASSLSSRASGRNEQFF
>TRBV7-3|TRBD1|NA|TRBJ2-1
TGTGCCAGCAGCTTAGACAGGGTAGGTGAGCAGTTCTTC
CASSLDRVGEQFF
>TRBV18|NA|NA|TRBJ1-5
TGTGCCAGCTCAGGGGGGGGGCAAAATCAGCCCCAGCATTTT
CASSGGGQNQPQHF
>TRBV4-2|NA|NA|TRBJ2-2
TGTGCCAGCAGCCAAGACGGACAGCACGGGGAGCTGTTTTTT
CASSQDGQHGELFF
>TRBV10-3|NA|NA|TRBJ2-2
TGTGCCATCAGTGAGTCGCAGCGTAAACACCGGGGAGCTGTTTTT
CAISESQRKHRGAVF
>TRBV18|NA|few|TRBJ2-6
TGTGCCAGCTCACCGAGGACAGACGGGGCCAACGTCCTGACTTTC
CASSPRTDGANVLTF
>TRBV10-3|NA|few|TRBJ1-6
TGTGCCATCAGTACAGGGAGTTCACCCCTCCACTTT
CAISTGSSPLHF
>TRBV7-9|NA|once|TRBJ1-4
TGTGCCAGCAGCTTCAGGGATAATGAAAAACTGTTTTTT
CASSFRDNEKLFF
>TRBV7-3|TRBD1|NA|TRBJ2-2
TGCGCCAGCAGCCCGGGACAGACAGGCACCGGGGAGCTGTTTTTT
CASSPGQTGTGELFF
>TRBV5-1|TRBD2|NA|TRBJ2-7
TGCGCCAGCAGCGTGGATGCTAGCGGGAGCATGTACGAGCAGTACTTC
CASSVDASGSMYEQYF
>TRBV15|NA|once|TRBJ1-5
TGTGCCACCAGCAGGACAGCATATAGCAATCAGCCCCAGCATTTT
CATSRTAYSNQPQHF
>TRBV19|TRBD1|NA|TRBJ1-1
TGTGCCAGTATAGACACAGGGGACCGGAACACTGAAGCTTTCTTT
CASIDTGDRNTEAFF
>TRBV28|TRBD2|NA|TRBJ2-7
TGTGCCAGCAGTTTACCCGGGACTACGACCTACGAGCAGTACTTC
CASSLPGTTTYEQYF
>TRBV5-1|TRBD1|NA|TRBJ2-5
TGCGCCAGCAGCCCCGGGACAGGTCAACAAGAGACCCAGTACTTC
CASSPGTGQQETQYF
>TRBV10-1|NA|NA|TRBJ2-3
TGCGCCAGCAGCTTGACCGGGGGCACAGATACGCAGTATTTT
CASSLTGGTDTQYF
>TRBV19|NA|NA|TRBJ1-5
TGTGCCAGTAGTAGTGGGCAGGGGCAGCTCAATCAGCCCCAGCATTTT
CASSSGQGQLNQPQHF
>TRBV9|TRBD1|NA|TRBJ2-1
TGTGCCAGCAGCGTGGTGGGGACAGGGGGGCAAGGGGAACAGTTCTTC
CASSVVGTGGQGEQFF
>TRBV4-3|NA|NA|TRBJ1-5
TGCGCCAGCAGCCAAGATCGACAGTCACCCCAGCATTTT
CASSQDRQSPQHF
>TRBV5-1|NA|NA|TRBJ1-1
TGCGCCAGCAGCCTTGGAATAGGAACTGAAGCTTTCTTT
CASSLGIGTEAFF
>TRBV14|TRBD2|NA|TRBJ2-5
TGTGCCAGCAGCCAAGTTAGCGGGCCGTACGAGACCCAGTACTTC
CASSQVSGPYETQYF
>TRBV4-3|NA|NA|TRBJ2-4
TGCGCCAGCAGCCATCACCGGGACACCGATTTCCTAGCCAAAAACATTCAGTACTTC
CASSHHRDTDFLAKNIQYF
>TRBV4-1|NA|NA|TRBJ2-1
TGCGCCAGCAGCCAGAGGGGCTCCTACAATGAGCAGTTCTTC
CASSQRGSYNEQFF
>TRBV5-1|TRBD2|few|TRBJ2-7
TGCGCCAGCAGCTTGGCCCGGCTAGCGGGAGTACGCGAGCAGTACTTC
CASSLARLAGVREQYF
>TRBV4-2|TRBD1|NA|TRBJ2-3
TGTGCCAGCAGCCAAGGGACAGGGGAGTATTTCACAGATACGCAGTATTTT
CASSQGTGEYFTDTQYF
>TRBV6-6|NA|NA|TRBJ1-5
TGTGCCAGCAGTTTAGGCGGCGTGGGGGATCAGCCCCAGCATTTT
CASSLGGVGDQPQHF
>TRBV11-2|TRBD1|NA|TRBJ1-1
TGTGCCAGCAGCCGTACGACAGGGACGAACACTGAAGCTTTCTTT
CASSRTTGTNTEAFF
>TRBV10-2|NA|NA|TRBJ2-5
TGCGCCACCAAGGATGTGGGAGTGGAGGAGACCCAGTACTTC
CATKDVGVEETQYF
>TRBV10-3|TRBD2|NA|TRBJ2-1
TGTGCCATCAGTGGTTTAAGGTTGAGCGGGACTAAGAATGAGCAGTTCTTC
CAISGLRLSGTKNEQFF
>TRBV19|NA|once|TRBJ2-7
TGTGCCAGTAGTTTGACAGTCTACTACGAGCAGTACTTC
CASSLTVYYEQYF
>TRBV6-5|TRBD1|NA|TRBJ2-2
TGTGCCAGCAGTTACCCAGGGGGTATCGGGGAGCTGTTTTTT
CASSYPGGIGELFF
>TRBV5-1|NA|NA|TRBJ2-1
TGCGCCAGCAGCTTGGTCCCTAGCCGGGAGCAGTTCTTC
CASSLVPSREQFF
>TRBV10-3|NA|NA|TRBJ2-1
TGTGCCATCAGTGAGAAGGACAATGAGCAGTTCTTC
CAISEKDNEQFF
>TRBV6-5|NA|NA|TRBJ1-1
TGTGCCAGCAGTTACGGCGCGGGGGCGAGCACTGAAGCTTTCTTT
CASSYGAGASTEAFF
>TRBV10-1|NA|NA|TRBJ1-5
TGCGCCAGCAGTGAGTCAGGAAGGCAGGGAAAGAGTAAGGATCAGCCCCAGCATTTT
CASSESGRQGKSKDQPQHF
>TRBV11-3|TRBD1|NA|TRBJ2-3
TGTGCCAGCAGCGGTGGGACAGGACGAACAGATACGCAGTATTTT
CASSGGTGRTDTQYF
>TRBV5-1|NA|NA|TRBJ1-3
TGCGCCAGCAGCTTTTCGACATTCTCTGGAAACACCATATATTTT
CASSFSTFSGNTIYF
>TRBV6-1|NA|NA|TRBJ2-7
TGTGCCAGCAGTGAACCTTTCTACGAGCAGTACTTC
CASSEPFYEQYF
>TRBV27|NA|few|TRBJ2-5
TGTGCCAGCAGTTTATATTCCCACAGGGATGGGGAGACCCAGTACTTC
CASSLYSHRDGETQYF
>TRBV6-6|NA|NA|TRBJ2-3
TGTGCCAGCAGTAGCTCCGAGGATACGCAGTATTTT
CASSSSEDTQYF
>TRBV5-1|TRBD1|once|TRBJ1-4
TGCGCCAGCAGCGCTTGGGACAGTGAAAAACTGTTTTTT
CASSAWDSEKLFF
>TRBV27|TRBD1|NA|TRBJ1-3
TGTGCCAGCAGTCCACAGGGGGCGGCTGGAAACACCATATATTTT
CASSPQGAAGNTIYF
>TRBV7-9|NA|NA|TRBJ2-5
TGTGCCAGCAGCCCTCGCGGCAATGGGAGAGAGACCCAGTACTTC
CASSPRGNGRETQYF
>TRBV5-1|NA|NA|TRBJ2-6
TGCGCCAGCAGCTCCCGACCCTCTGGGGCCAACGTCCTGACTTTC
CASSSRPSGANVLTF
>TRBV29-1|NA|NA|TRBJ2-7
TGCAGCGTGACACCCAGGGACTTGAGGCACGAGCAGTACTTC
CSVTPRDLRHEQYF
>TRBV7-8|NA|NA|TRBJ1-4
TGTGCCAGCAGCTTGGGACGAGGCAGTGAAAAACTGTTTTTT
CASSLGRGSEKLFF
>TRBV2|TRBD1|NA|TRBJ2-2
TGTGCCAGCACCGGGACAGGGGGTTTCACCGGGGAGCTGTTTTTT
CASTGTGGFTGELFF
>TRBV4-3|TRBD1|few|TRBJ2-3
TGCGCCAGCAGCCAAGTGACAGGGGCTTACAGAGATACGCAGTATTTT
CASSQVTGAYRDTQYF
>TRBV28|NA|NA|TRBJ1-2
TGTGCCAGCAGTTCCTACAACTATGGCTACACCTTC
CASSSYNYGYTF
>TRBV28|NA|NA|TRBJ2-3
TGTGCCAGCGCGGGTGGGGGACTGGATACGCAGTATTTT
CASAGGGLDTQYF
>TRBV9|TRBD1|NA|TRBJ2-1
TGTGCCAGCAGCCCTTCTACAGGGGGCAGCTACAATGAGCAGTTCTTC
CASSPSTGGSYNEQFF
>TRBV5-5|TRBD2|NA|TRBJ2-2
TGTGCCAGCACGATCTTAGCGGGGGCGAACACCGGGGAGCTGTTTTTT
CASTILAGANTGELFF
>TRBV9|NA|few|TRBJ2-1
TGTGCCAGCAGTAGGGGACCTCTATACAATGAGCAGTTCTTC
CASSRGPLYNEQFF
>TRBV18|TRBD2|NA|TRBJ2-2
TGTGCCAGCTCACCAGGAGGACTAGATGGCGGGGAGCTGTTTTTT
CASSPGGLDGGELFF
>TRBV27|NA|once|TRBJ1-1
TGTGCCAGCAGTCCCCATATAGGGGGCACTGAAGCTTTCTTT
CASSPHIGGTEAFF
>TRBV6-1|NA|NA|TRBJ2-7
TGTGCCAGCAGTGGGACTTTGGGCGGGTTAACTCCCTACGAGCAGTACTTC
CASSGTLGGLTPYEQYF
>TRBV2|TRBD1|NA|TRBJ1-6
TGTGCCAGCAAGGGTATTACAGGGGGCGGGTCACCCCTCCACTTT
CASKGITGGGSPLHF
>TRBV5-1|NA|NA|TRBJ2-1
TGCGCCAGCAGCTTGTCAGGGTTGAGTGAGCAGTTCTTC
CASSLSGLSEQFF
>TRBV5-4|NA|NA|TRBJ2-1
TGTGCCAGCAGCTTGGGAGGGGAGTGGAATGAGCAGTTCTTC
CASSLGGEWNEQFF
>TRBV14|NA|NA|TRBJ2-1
TGTGCCAGCAGCCAAACGTACCAGGGGGGGAATGAGCAGTTCTTC
CASSQTYQGGNEQFF
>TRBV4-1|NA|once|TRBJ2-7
TGCGCCAGCAGCCAAGAGCTTAGCGGCACCTACGAGCAGTACTTC
CASSQELSGTYEQYF